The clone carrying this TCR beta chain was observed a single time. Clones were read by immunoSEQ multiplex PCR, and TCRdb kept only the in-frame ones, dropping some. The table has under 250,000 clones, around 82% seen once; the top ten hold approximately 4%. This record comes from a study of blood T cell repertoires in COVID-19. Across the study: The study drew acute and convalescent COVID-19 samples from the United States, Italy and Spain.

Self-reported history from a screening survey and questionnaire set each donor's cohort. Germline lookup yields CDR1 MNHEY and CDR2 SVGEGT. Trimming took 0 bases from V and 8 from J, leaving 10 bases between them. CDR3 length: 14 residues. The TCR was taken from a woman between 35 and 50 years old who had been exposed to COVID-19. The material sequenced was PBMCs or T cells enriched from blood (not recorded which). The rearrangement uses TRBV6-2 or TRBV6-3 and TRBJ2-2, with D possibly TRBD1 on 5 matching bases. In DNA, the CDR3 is TGTGCCAGCAGTTACTCCGTAGGGGTGGGGGAGCTGTTTTTT. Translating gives CASSYSVGVGELFF.